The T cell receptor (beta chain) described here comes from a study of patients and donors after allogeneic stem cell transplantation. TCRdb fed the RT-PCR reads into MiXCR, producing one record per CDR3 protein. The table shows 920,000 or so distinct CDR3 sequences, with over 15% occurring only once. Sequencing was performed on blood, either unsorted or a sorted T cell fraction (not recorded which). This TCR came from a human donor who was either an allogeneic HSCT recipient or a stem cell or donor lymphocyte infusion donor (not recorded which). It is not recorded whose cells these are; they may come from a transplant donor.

CDR3 DNA: TGTGCCACAGGCGATAGACAGGGTGGAAACACCATATATTTT. Translation: CATGDRQGGNTIYF. V gene TRBV11-2 combines with J gene TRBJ1-3; 7 bases fit TRBD1. Germline trimming cut 10 bases from V and 3 bases from J; bases unmatched to any gene: 9. The CDR3 loop spans 14 amino acids. Germline CDR1 reads SGHAT; CDR2 reads FQNNGV.